This T cell receptor (beta chain) was sequenced for a study of control samples from healthy donors and cancer patients. The repertoire was sequenced with immunoSEQ multiplex PCR; TCRdb's copy has only in-frame clones and lacks some. The sample yields some 87,000 clones, 91% seen once. The sample consisted of blood. The TCR sequence derives from a man between 25 and 39 years old in good health.

Here the CDR3 DNA reads TGCGCCAGCAGCTTGGGGCAGGACACCGGGGAGCTGTTTTTT. Translation: CASSLGQDTGELFF. The chain carries TRBV5-1 and TRBJ2-2; D is uncertain. Trimming took 0 bases from V and 3 from J, leaving 6 bases between them. The germline gives CDR1 SGHRS, CDR2 YFSETQ. The length of the CDR3 is 14 residues.